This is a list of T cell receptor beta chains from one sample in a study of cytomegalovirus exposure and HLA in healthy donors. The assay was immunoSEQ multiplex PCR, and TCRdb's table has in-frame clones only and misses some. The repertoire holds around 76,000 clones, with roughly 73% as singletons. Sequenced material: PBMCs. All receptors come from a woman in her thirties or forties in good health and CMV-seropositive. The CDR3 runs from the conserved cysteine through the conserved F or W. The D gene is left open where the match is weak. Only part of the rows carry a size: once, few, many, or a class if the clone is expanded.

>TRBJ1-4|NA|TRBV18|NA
TGTGCCAGCTCACCACGAACAGCCCGAAATGAAAAACTGTTTTTT
CASSPRTARNEKLFF
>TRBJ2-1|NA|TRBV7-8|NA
TGTGCCAGCAGCTTAGCTAGAAGAAGAAACTACAATGAGCAGTTCTTC
CASSLARRRNYNEQFF
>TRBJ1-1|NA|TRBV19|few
TGTGCCAGTAGTAACAGGGTTACTGAAGCTTTCTTT
CASSNRVTEAFF
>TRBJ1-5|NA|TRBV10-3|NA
TGTGCCATCAGTTTGACAAGTAGCAATCAGCCCCAGCATTTT
CAISLTSSNQPQHF
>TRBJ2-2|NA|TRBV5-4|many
TGTGCCAGCAGCTCGGGCGGTGGGGGGATCGCGAACACCGGGGAGCTGTTTTTT
CASSSGGGGIANTGELFF
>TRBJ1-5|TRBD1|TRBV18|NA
TGTGCCAGCTCACCGGGACAGGGAGATCAGCCCCAGCATTTT
CASSPGQGDQPQHF
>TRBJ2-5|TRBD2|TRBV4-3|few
TGCGCCAGCAGCCAAGATTTGGTAGCGGGTGCCCAAGAAGAGACCCAGTACTTC
CASSQDLVAGAQEETQYF
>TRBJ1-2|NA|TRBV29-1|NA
TGCAGCGTTGCGGAGGGTACCAACTATGGCTACACCTTC
CSVAEGTNYGYTF
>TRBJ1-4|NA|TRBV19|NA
TGTGCCAGTAATAGCCGGGGTCATAATGAAAAACTGTTTTTT
CASNSRGHNEKLFF
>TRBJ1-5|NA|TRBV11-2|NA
TGTGCCAGCAGCTTAAGCGGGGATCAGCCCCAGCATTTT
CASSLSGDQPQHF
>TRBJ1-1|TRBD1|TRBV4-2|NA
TGTGCCAGCAGCAAACGCGCTGGACAGGGGGCCAGCACTGAAGCTTTCTTT
CASSKRAGQGASTEAFF
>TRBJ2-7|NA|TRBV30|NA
TGTGGCCCTCCCGCCAGGGATGGTAGGTTGGTCTACGAGCAGTACTTC
CGPPARDGRLVYEQYF
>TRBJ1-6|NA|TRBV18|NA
TGTGCCAGCTCACCAGAACAGGGTATAGCTCTCCACTTT
CASSPEQGIALHF
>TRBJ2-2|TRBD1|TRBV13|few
TGTGCCAGCAGCGGAACGCGACAGGGGGGGAGCACCGGGGAGCTGTTTTTT
CASSGTRQGGSTGELFF
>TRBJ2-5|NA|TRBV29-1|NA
TGCAGCGTTGAAGATCTGACAGACCCAAACGACCAGTACTTC
CSVEDLTDPNDQYF
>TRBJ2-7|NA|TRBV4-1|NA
TGCGCCAGCAGCCAAACGGGTTCGTACGAGCAGTACTTC
CASSQTGSYEQYF
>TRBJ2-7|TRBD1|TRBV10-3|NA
TGTGCCATCAGTGACTCGATAGGGGACAGGGGATTTCGCCTTAGCGAGCAGTACTTC
CAISDSIGDRGFRLSEQYF
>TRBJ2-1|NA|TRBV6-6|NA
TGTGCCAGCCGGACGTCGGGGTACAATGAGCAGTTCTTC
CASRTSGYNEQFF
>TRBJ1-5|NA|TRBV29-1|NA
TGCAGCGCCTTGATAACCGAGGCTGGGAGTCAGCCCCAGCATTTT
CSALITEAGSQPQHF
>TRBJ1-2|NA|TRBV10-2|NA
TGCGCCAGCAGTGATCTAGGAGGGCGCGGCTACACCTTC
CASSDLGGRGYTF
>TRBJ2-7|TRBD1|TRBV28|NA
TGTGCCAGCCTTACGCGGACAGGGTCGATCTACGAGCAGTACTTC
CASLTRTGSIYEQYF
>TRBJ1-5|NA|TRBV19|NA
TGTGCCAGTAGTCTAAGACAGGGCAATCAGCCCCAGCATTTT
CASSLRQGNQPQHF
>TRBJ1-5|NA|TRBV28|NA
TGTGCCAGCAGGCAGCAGGTTCAGCCCCAGCATTTT
CASRQQVQPQHF
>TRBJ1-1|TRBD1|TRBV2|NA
TGTGCCAGCAGTGAAGACAGGGGAACGATTGAAGCTTTCTTT
CASSEDRGTIEAFF
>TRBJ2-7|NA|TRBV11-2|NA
TGTGCCAGCAGCTTAGACCGACTAGCCTACGAGCAGTACTTC
CASSLDRLAYEQYF
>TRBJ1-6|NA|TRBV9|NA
TGTGCCAGCAGCGTAGAGGGGGACCATAATTCACCCCTCCACTTT
CASSVEGDHNSPLHF
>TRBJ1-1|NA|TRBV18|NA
TGTGCCAGCTCACCGACTGCTGACACTGAAGCTTTCTTT
CASSPTADTEAFF
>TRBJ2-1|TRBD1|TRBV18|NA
TGTGCCAGCTCACCCCTCACAGGGGAAAATGAGCAGTTCTTC
CASSPLTGENEQFF
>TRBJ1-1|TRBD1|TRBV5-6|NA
TGTGCCAGCAGTTCACAACACAGGGGGGGTGTCGACACTGAAGCTTTCTTT
CASSSQHRGGVDTEAFF
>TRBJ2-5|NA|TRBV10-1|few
TGCGCCAGCAGTCGTGGGCAGAGTCAAGAGACCCAGTACTTC
CASSRGQSQETQYF
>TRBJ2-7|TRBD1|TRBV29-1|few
TGCAGCGCTATACGGGACAGTATGAACGAGCAGTACTTC
CSAIRDSMNEQYF
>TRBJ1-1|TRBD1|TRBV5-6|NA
TGTGCCAGCAGCTTGACGACAGGGGGCACTGAAGCTTTCTTT
CASSLTTGGTEAFF
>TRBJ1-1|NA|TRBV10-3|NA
TGTGCCATCAGTGAGTCCGGACAGCTGAACACTGAAGCTTTCTTT
CAISESGQLNTEAFF
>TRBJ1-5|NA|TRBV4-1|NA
TGCGCCAGCAGCGGTGACTCTACATACCAGCCCCAGCATTTT
CASSGDSTYQPQHF
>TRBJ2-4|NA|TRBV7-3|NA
TGTGCCAGCAGCCTCGGGACATTAGCCAAAAACATTCAGTACTTC
CASSLGTLAKNIQYF